The next 32 T cell receptor beta chains were all read from a single sample in a study of OX40 agonist ivuxolimab in advanced cancers. Data came from immunoSEQ multiplex PCR; TCRdb stores just in-frame clones and leaves some out. There are about 54,000 clones in the sample; about 91% occur only once, and roughly 9.4% lies in the top ten. This specimen consisted of CD4+ or CD8+ T cells sorted from blood, obtained in a trial of the OX40 agonist ivuxolimab. These receptors were obtained from an adult with an advanced solid tumor such as melanoma, head and neck, liver or kidney cancer.

The CDR3 is CASKGSSSYNEQFF. In nucleotides, the CDR3 is TGTGCCAGTAAGGGCAGCAGCTCCTACAATGAGCAGTTCTTC. The rearrangement links TRBV19 to TRBJ2-1; D remains ambiguous. In germline, CDR1 is LNHDA, CDR2 SQIVND (reference sequence). V lost 7 bases, J lost 0 bases, and 10 bases lay in between. CDR3 length: 14 amino acids.

The chain recombines TRBV9 with TRBJ1-2; D is perhaps TRBD1 (6 bases). CDR1 SGDLS and CDR2 YYNGEE come from the germline V gene. There are 15 residues in the CDR3. V was trimmed by 0 bases and J by 2 bases, leaving 11 bases between them. Here the CDR3 DNA reads TGTGCCAGCAGCGTAGAGGGACACGTGAACTATGGCTACACCTTC. This codes for CASSVEGHVNYGYTF.

The rearrangement joins TRBV9 to TRBJ2-7; TRBD1 is a possible D gene (5 bases). The CDR3 runs 14 residues. Between the trimmed V and J ends, which lost 0 bases and 2 bases, there was a span of 9 bases. CDR1 and CDR2 (germline): SGDLS, YYNGEE. The CDR3, as DNA: TGTGCCAGCAGCGTAGCAGAAGGGGCCTACGAGCAGTACTTC. Amino acids: CASSVAEGAYEQYF.

The CDR3 bases are TGTGCCAGCAGCGTAGATGGCCTATGGGAGACCCAGTACTTC. Amino acid sequence: CASSVDGLWETQYF. The chain carries TRBV9 and TRBJ2-5; D gene unclear. Trimming pared 0 bases from V and 5 bases from J, leaving 11 bases between. There are 14 residues in the CDR3. The germline V gene has CDR1 SGDLS and CDR2 YYNGEE.

The chain uses TRBV19 and TRBJ2-7, with D possibly TRBD2 on 6 matching bases. The V gene lost 1 base and the J gene lost 3 bases, with 13 bases spanning the gap. The CDR3 covers 15 residues. Germline CDR1 LNHDA, CDR2 SQIVND (reference sequence). The CDR3 DNA reads as TGTGCCAGTAGTATAGTGGGGACTCCCGACTACGAGCAGTACTTC. This encodes CASSIVGTPDYEQYF.

This chain connects TRBV10-3 to TRBJ2-3; D possibly uses TRBD1 or TRBD2 (5 bases each). Germline-derived CDR1 and CDR2 are ENHRY and SYGVKD. Trimming pared 3 bases from V and 1 base from J, leaving 14 bases between. This CDR3 contains 16 residues. The CDR3 DNA reads TGTGCCATCAGTGACGACAGAGGGGAAGGCACAGATACGCAGTATTTT. Amino acid sequence: CAISDDRGEGTDTQYF.

The chain carries TRBV29-1 and TRBJ1-2; tentative D call: TRBD1 (6 bases). The CDR3 has 12 residues. Germline lookup yields CDR1 SQVTM and CDR2 ANQGSEA. V lost 7 bases to trimming and J lost 4 bases, with 13 bases between them. The CDR3 here is CSADGGPYGYTF. DNA for the CDR3: TGCAGCGCTGATGGGGGGCCCTATGGCTACACCTTC.

CDR3 sequence (DNA): TGTGCCAGCAGCCAAGAGGGGTACTTTCCGAAGACCCAGTACTTC. Translation gives CASSQEGYFPKTQYF. The V and J genes are TRBV4-2 and TRBJ2-5; D remains ambiguous. This CDR3 has 15 residues. V lost 0 bases, J lost 6 bases, and 14 bases lay in between. Germline-derived CDR1 and CDR2 are LGHNA and YNFKEQ.

The genes are TRBV4-1 and TRBJ1-1; 7 bases map to TRBD1. J lost 3 bases, V lost 4 bases, and 11 bases had no gene match. Looked up from germline, CDR1 is MGHRA and CDR2 is YSYEKL. CDR3 length equals 16 residues. This CDR3 reads CASSLASTGVDTEAFF. The CDR3 DNA sequence: TGCGCCAGCAGCCTTGCAAGTACAGGGGTGGACACTGAAGCTTTCTTT.

CDR3 amino acids: CASSPGTGIYEQYF. The CDR3 coding sequence is TGTGCCAGCAGCCCCGGGACAGGGATCTACGAGCAGTACTTC. The chain employs TRBV13 and TRBJ2-7, with 9 nucleotides matching TRBD1. This CDR3 region has 14 residues. Germline trimming cut 5 bases from V and 3 bases from J; bases unmatched to any gene: 5. The germline CDR1 and CDR2 sequences are PRHDT and FYEKMQ (reference sequence).

This chain uses TRBV6-1 with TRBJ2-6; a weak D match, TRBD1 (5 bases). CDR1 and CDR2 from the germline V gene are MNHNS and SASEGT. The CDR3 consists of 15 residues. V was cut by 1 base and J by 3 bases, with 7 bases left in between. CDR3 sequence reads: CASSEVGDGANVLTF. As DNA, the CDR3 is TGTGCCAGCAGTGAAGTAGGGGATGGGGCCAACGTCCTGACTTTC.

The chain has TRBV10-3 and TRBJ2-3; 10 bases line up with TRBD1. Germline V gene sequence: CDR1 ENHRY, CDR2 SYGVKD. This CDR3 contains 16 residues. Unmatched junction bases numbered 9, after V lost 4 bases and J lost 5 bases. The CDR3 loop is CAISATGTGVEDTQYF. The CDR3 DNA sequence: TGTGCCATCAGTGCAACCGGGACAGGGGTGGAAGATACGCAGTATTTT.

The chain joins TRBV7-9 to TRBJ2-7; no reliable D call. CDR1 SEHNR and CDR2 FQNEAQ come from the germline V gene (reference sequence). CDR3 size: 13 residues. Trimming stripped 4 bases from V and 4 bases from J, with 11 bases between. The DNA for the CDR3 is TGTGCCAGCAGCTCTGGATCTATTTACGAGCAGTACTTC. Translated: CASSSGSIYEQYF. The entire variable domain, with the rest obtained from reference TRBV7-9 and TRBJ2-7, is as follows: DTGVSQNPRHKITKRGQNVTFRCDPISEHNRLYWYRQTLGQGPEFLTYFQNEAQLEKSRLLSDRFSAERPKGSFSTLEIQRTEQGDSAMYLCASSSGSIYEQYFGPGTRLTVT.

The chain links TRBV7-9 to TRBJ1-1; D unresolved. This CDR3 region has 14 residues. Germline lookup yields CDR1 SEHNR and CDR2 FQNEAQ (reference sequence). V lost 4 bases, J lost 3 bases, and 12 bases lay in between. The CDR3 sequence: CASSSRPTYTEAFF. For the CDR3, the DNA is TGTGCCAGCAGCTCCCGGCCGACTTACACTGAAGCTTTCTTT.

The chain has TRBV28 and TRBJ2-3; D may be TRBD2 (5 bases). V was pared by 3 bases and J by 0 bases, with 7 bases between. Germline values: CDR1 MDHEN, CDR2 SYDVKM. The CDR3 is made up of 14 amino acids. The chain's CDR3 is CASSLRVSTDTQYF. The CDR3 coding sequence is TGTGCCAGCAGTTTGAGGGTGAGCACAGATACGCAGTATTTT.

This chain joins TRBV27 and TRBJ2-2, with D perhaps TRBD1 or TRBD2 (6 bases each). From germline, CDR1 is MNHEY and CDR2 SMNVEV (reference sequence). The ends were cut back, 1 base at V and 3 bases at J, with 15 bases in the middle. This CDR3 spans 17 amino acids. The CDR3 DNA sequence: TGTGCCAGCAGTTTATTAGGGGGGCACGTTTACACCGGGGAGCTGTTTTTT. It codes for CASSLLGGHVYTGELFF.

The chain joins TRBV11-2 to TRBJ1-1; D ambiguous. This CDR3 region has 15 residues. Trimming took off 2 bases at V and 8 bases at J, with 18 bases between the two ends. Germline lookup yields CDR1 SGHAT and CDR2 FQNNGV. The CDR3 sequence: CASSLFAGAGLEAFF. The CDR3 DNA reads as TGTGCCAGCAGCTTATTCGCAGGAGCTGGGTTGGAAGCTTTCTTT.

V usage is TRBV12-5 and J usage is TRBJ2-2; D gene uncertain. The length of the CDR3 is 15 residues. CDR1 and CDR2 from the germline V gene are LGHNT and FRNRAP. V was clipped by 2 bases and J by 3 bases, with 10 bases between them. The CDR3 region is CASGLPDWDTGELFF. CDR3 coding DNA: TGTGCTAGTGGTTTGCCTGACTGGGACACCGGGGAGCTGTTTTTT.

The chain uses TRBV29-1 and TRBJ2-2; possible D gene TRBD2, 6 bases. Germline loops: CDR1 SQVTM, CDR2 ANQGSEA. V was cut by 0 bases and J by 2 bases, with 19 bases left in between. The CDR3 runs to 18 residues. The CDR3 DNA sequence: TGCAGCGTTGAAGATTGGAGCAGGGACGGGGGTAACACCGGGGAGCTGTTTTTT. Its translation: CSVEDWSRDGGNTGELFF.

The chain links TRBV19 to TRBJ2-6; either TRBD1 or TRBD2 may supply D (5 bases each). The ends were cut back, 3 bases at V and 11 bases at J, with 17 bases in the middle. Germline V gene lookup returns CDR1 LNHDA and CDR2 SQIVND (reference sequence). This CDR3 has 15 residues. CDR3 DNA sequence: TGTGCCAGTAGTATTGAGGGACCCTACGCCGACGTCCTGACTTTC. The encoded protein is CASSIEGPYADVLTF.

This clone was recorded only once. This chain links TRBV27 with TRBJ2-1, with 10 bases that match TRBD1. From germline, CDR1 is MNHEY and CDR2 SMNVEV (reference sequence). J was trimmed by 9 bases and V by 6 bases; bases with no gene match: 11. The CDR3 loop spans 15 amino acids. As DNA, the CDR3 is TGTGCCAGCAGACCCATCGGGACAGGGGCGGTTGAGCAGTTCTTC. Its translation: CASRPIGTGAVEQFF.

The V call is TRBV15, the J call TRBJ2-5; D remains ambiguous. Between the trimmed V and J ends, which lost 5 bases and 1 base, there was a span of 5 bases. Germline-derived CDR1 and CDR2 are LNHNV and YYDKDF (reference sequence). The CDR3 has 12 amino acids. The CDR3, as DNA: TGTGCCACCAGCGGGTTCCAAGAGACCCAGTACTTC. Amino acid sequence: CATSGFQETQYF.

The chain uses TRBV28 and TRBJ2-7; the D gene could be TRBD1 or TRBD2 (5 bases each). Trimming cost V 6 bases and J 6 bases, with 12 bases left between them. Germline CDR1 MDHEN, CDR2 SYDVKM. This CDR3 comprises 12 residues. The CDR3 bases are TGTGCCAGCAGCGATCAGGGAGCCGAGCAGTACTTC. Amino acid sequence: CASSDQGAEQYF.

This clone was found once. The chain couples TRBV14 to TRBJ1-6; D unclear. CDR1 and CDR2 (germline): SGHDN, FVKESK. This CDR3 region has 13 residues. V was pared by 4 bases and J by 5 bases, with 6 bases between. CDR3 bases: TGTGCCAGCAGCCTACTCGATAATTCACCCCTCCACTTT. Encoded protein: CASSLLDNSPLHF.

The V call is TRBV7-9, the J call TRBJ2-6; D is tentatively TRBD1 or TRBD2 (5 bases each). Germline V lookup: CDR1 SEHNR, CDR2 FQNEAQ (reference sequence). The ends were cut back, 4 bases at V and 1 base at J, with 20 bases in the middle. CDR3 length equals 19 residues. The CDR3 spells CASSSLPGRDFSGANVLTF. DNA for the CDR3: TGTGCCAGCAGCTCGTTACCGGGACGGGATTTTTCTGGGGCCAACGTCCTGACTTTC. Variable domain in full (rest from reference TRBV7-9 and TRBJ2-6): DTGVSQNPRHKITKRGQNVTFRCDPISEHNRLYWYRQTLGQGPEFLTYFQNEAQLEKSRLLSDRFSAERPKGSFSTLEIQRTEQGDSAMYLCASSSLPGRDFSGANVLTFGAGSRLTVL.

The rearrangement uses TRBV13 and TRBJ1-1, with D unresolved. V lost 0 bases to trimming and J lost 0 bases, with 8 bases between them. The CDR3 is made up of 15 amino acids. Germline values: CDR1 PRHDT, CDR2 FYEKMQ (reference sequence). The CDR3 DNA reads as TGTGCCAGCAGCTTAGGGGCAGGCTTGAACACTGAAGCTTTCTTT. Translated: CASSLGAGLNTEAFF.

The V gene is TRBV6-5, the J gene TRBJ2-1; 9 bases are a match to TRBD1. This CDR3 has 16 residues. CDR1 is MNHEY, CDR2 SVGAGI, per germline. J lost 4 bases, V lost 1 base, and 5 bases had no gene match. The CDR3 sequence: CASSYWTGEGYNEQFF. CDR3 nucleotides: TGTGCCAGCAGTTACTGGACAGGGGAGGGGTACAATGAGCAGTTCTTC.

This clone was observed once. The chain links TRBV10-2 to TRBJ1-1; D unclear. Germline lookup yields CDR1 WSHSY and CDR2 SAAADI. This CDR3 has 13 residues. Trimming took 3 bases from V and 8 from J, leaving 13 bases between them. The CDR3: CASSDNNRPEAFF. CDR3 nucleotide sequence: TGCGCCAGCAGTGATAACAATCGTCCCGAAGCTTTCTTT.

This sequence joins TRBV6-5 and TRBJ2-5; D tentatively reads TRBD1 or TRBD2 (5 bases each). V was cut by 7 bases and J by 1 base, with 10 bases left in between. This CDR3 has 13 residues. Germline assignment: CDR1 MNHEY and CDR2 SVGAGI. The CDR3 DNA sequence: TGTGCCAGCACCCCGGGACCCCAAGAGACCCAGTACTTC. Amino acid sequence: CASTPGPQETQYF.

The genes are TRBV11-2 and TRBJ2-4; D not certain. The V gene lost 3 bases and the J gene lost 3 bases, with 9 bases spanning the gap. Looked up from germline, CDR1 is SGHAT and CDR2 is FQNNGV. This CDR3 spans 14 amino acids. The CDR3 is CASSFSSGKNIQYF. The CDR3 DNA is TGTGCCAGCAGCTTTTCATCAGGCAAAAACATTCAGTACTTC.

This sequence joins TRBV6-5 and TRBJ1-1; D possibly corresponds to TRBD1 (5 bases). Deletions cut 0 bases from V and 12 bases from J, with 14 bases between. The CDR3 contains 13 residues. Germline V gives CDR1 MNHEY, CDR2 SVGAGI. CDR3 DNA sequence: TGTGCCAGCAGTTACTCGGGATCCGGGGGGACTTTCTTT. This encodes CASSYSGSGGTFF.

The rearrangement joins TRBV29-1 to TRBJ2-7; perhaps TRBD1 as D (5 bases). The CDR3 runs to 15 residues. Deletions cut 0 bases from V and 5 bases from J, with 17 bases between. Germline V gives CDR1 SQVTM, CDR2 ANQGSEA. The CDR3 DNA reads TGCAGCGTTGAAGACCCAATGGGCAGGGTGGACGAGCAGTACTTC. It codes for CSVEDPMGRVDEQYF.